Listed here are 5 T cell receptor beta chains from one sample, sequenced in a study of chemoradiotherapy in HPV16-positive cancers. Generated by immunoSEQ multiplex PCR, the TCRdb table keeps only in-frame clones and is missing some. The sample includes some 24,000 clones, approximately 94% seen only once; the top ten take over 2.5%. This specimen was taken from a patient who underwent chemoradiotherapy. These receptors originate from a human donor with HPV-associated anogenital cancer.

The CDR3: CASSLPGKGNEQFF. The CDR3 bases are TGTGCCAGCAGCTTACCGGGAAAGGGAAATGAGCAGTTCTTC. This chain connects TRBV7-2 to TRBJ2-1; possibly TRBD2 for D (5 bases). Germline V gene data show CDR1 as SGHTA and CDR2 as FQGNSA. CDR3 size: 14 residues. Trimming cost V 2 bases and J 7 bases, with 12 bases left between them.

The gene calls are TRBV6-1 and TRBJ2-6; D uncertain. In germline, CDR1 is MNHNS, CDR2 SASEGT. This CDR3 has 15 amino acids. V was clipped by 5 bases and J by 4 bases, with 12 bases between them. The CDR3 coding sequence is TGTGCCAGCAGTCTGGGCCTACCAGGGGCCAACGTCCTGACTTTC. Encoded protein: CASSLGLPGANVLTF.

This clone has just one count. The CDR3 DNA reads TGTGCCAGCATCAAAAGTGGACAGGGGAACGGAAACACCATATATTTT. Its translation: CASIKSGQGNGNTIYF. The V call is TRBV28, the J call TRBJ1-3, with TRBD1 matching 9 bases. The CDR3 consists of 16 residues. V dropped 7 bases and J dropped 4; count of bases not matched to a gene: 11. Germline V gives CDR1 MDHEN, CDR2 SYDVKM.

The chain joins TRBV6-5 to TRBJ1-4, with unresolved D. This CDR3 is 12 amino acids long. Trimming removed 8 bases at V and 2 bases at J, with 6 bases between. Germline V gives CDR1 MNHEY, CDR2 SVGAGI. The CDR3 nucleotides read TGTGCCAGCGGGAAGACTAATGAAAAACTGTTTTTT. It encodes CASGKTNEKLFF.

V usage is TRBV5-1 and J usage is TRBJ2-5, with TRBD2 identical over 7 bases. V lost 4 bases and J lost 5; bases outside the gene matches: 11. CDR1 is SGHRS and CDR2 is YFSETQ in the germline V gene. The CDR3 spans 15 residues. CDR3 sequence reads: CASSPGGRSHETQYF. Here the CDR3 DNA reads TGCGCCAGCAGCCCGGGGGGTAGGTCCCACGAGACCCAGTACTTC.